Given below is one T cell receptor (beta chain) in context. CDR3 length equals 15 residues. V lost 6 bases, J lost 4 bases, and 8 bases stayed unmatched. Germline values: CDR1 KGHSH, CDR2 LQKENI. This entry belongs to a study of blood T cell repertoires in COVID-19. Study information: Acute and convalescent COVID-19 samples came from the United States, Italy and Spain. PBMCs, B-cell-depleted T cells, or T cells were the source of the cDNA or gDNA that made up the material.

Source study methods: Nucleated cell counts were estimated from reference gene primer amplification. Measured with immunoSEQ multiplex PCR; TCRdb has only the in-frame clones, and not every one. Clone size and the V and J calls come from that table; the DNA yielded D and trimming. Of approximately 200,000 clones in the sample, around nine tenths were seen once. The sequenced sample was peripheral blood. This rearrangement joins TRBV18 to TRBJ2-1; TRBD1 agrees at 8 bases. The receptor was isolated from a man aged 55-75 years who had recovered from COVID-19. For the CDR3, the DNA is TGTGCCAGCTCGCTCCAGGGGGCAGGGTACAATGAGCAGTTCTTC. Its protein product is CASSLQGAGYNEQFF.